Shown below are 3 T cell receptor beta chains from a single sample sequenced in a study of blood T cells in healthy people across ages. Next came a second PCR, run for about 6 to 11 cycles, which used a sample-barcoded 5' primer along with a J-beta primer mix. From the 5' RACE reads, TCRdb called clonotypes with MiXCR, one entry per CDR3 protein. This table has hundreds of thousands of distinct CDR3 sequences, 60% to 80% appearing once. The sequencing sample was made of blood. The receptors were gathered from a man aged 30 to 45 in good health.

A remark on this clonotype: A read error may explain this, as a much larger clone is one base away. V usage is TRBV6-6 and J usage is TRBJ1-2; the match to TRBD1 covers 8 bases. From germline, CDR1 is MNHNY and CDR2 SVGAGI (reference sequence). CDR3 length: 13 residues. CDR3: CANSYSTGVGYTF. Written as DNA, the CDR3 is TGTGCCAACAGTTACTCGACAGGGGTTGGCTACACCTTC.

This chain joins TRBV29-1 and TRBJ2-5, with a tentative D call TRBD1 (6 bases). TRBJ2-7 matches the DNA end more closely, so the J call is doubtful. The CDR3 covers 14 residues. Germline V lookup: CDR1 SQVTM, CDR2 ANQGSEA. Here the CDR3 DNA reads TGCAGCGCGAGTCACAGGGCCTCTCCTAGCGAGCAGTACTTC. Its translation is CSASHRASPSEQYF.

The CDR3 protein is CASSLPGPSGAFF. In DNA form, the CDR3 reads TGTGCCAGCAGTTTACCTGGCCCGTCGGGGGCTTTCTTT. V gene TRBV28 combines with J gene TRBJ1-1, with D unclear. The CDR3 runs 13 residues. Trimming pared 2 bases from V and 11 bases from J, leaving 15 bases between. Germline loops: CDR1 MDHEN, CDR2 SYDVKM.